Presented here are 2 T cell receptor beta chains from one specimen sequenced in a study of tumor-infiltrating lymphocytes in primary liver carcinoma. Unsorted whole blood served as the source of blood RNA, and germline DNA was extracted as well. The researchers produced TCR beta cDNA from roughly 550 ng total RNA with a constant-region primer. Three nested multiplex PCR rounds of slightly modified ARM-PCR generated TCR beta libraries. The first two PCR rounds used TRBV1-TRBV30 primers with a Cbeta primer, approximately 10 cycles each. TCRdb analysed the multiplex PCR reads with MiXCR anew, one entry per CDR3 protein. This repertoire shows about 200,000 distinct CDR3 sequences, about two thirds found once; its top ten account for around 7.1%. The sequenced sample was peripheral blood. The receptor set was obtained from a woman between 55 and 75 years old with primary liver carcinoma and hepatitis B virus infection.

This clonotype was recorded many times. The genes are TRBV6-5 and TRBJ2-1; 9 bases are a match to TRBD2. The CDR3 totals 15 residues. The germline gives CDR1 MNHEY, CDR2 SVGAGI. J lost 3 bases, V lost 0 bases, and 0 bases had no gene match. The CDR3 protein is CASSYSSGGYNEQFF. The DNA of the CDR3 is TGTGCCAGCAGTTACTCTAGCGGGGGCTACAATGAGCAGTTCTTC.

Of note for this clonotype: With a much larger clone just one base away, this may be a read error. The V gene is TRBV5-1, the J gene TRBJ2-1, with TRBD2 identical over 7 bases. This CDR3 is built from 16 residues. Per germline, CDR1 SGHRS and CDR2 YFSETQ. The CDR3 loop is CASSFREASSYNEQSF. CDR3 in DNA: TGCGCCAGCAGCTTCCGGGAGGCGAGCTCCTACAATGAGCAGTCCTTC. Filled out from reference TRBV5-1 and TRBJ2-1, the complete variable domain reads KAGVTQTPRYLIKTRGQQVTLSCSPISGHRSVSWYQQTPGQGLQFLFEYFSETQRNKGNFPGRFSGRQFSNSRSEMNVSTLELGDSALYLCASSFREASSYNEQSFGPGTRLTVL.